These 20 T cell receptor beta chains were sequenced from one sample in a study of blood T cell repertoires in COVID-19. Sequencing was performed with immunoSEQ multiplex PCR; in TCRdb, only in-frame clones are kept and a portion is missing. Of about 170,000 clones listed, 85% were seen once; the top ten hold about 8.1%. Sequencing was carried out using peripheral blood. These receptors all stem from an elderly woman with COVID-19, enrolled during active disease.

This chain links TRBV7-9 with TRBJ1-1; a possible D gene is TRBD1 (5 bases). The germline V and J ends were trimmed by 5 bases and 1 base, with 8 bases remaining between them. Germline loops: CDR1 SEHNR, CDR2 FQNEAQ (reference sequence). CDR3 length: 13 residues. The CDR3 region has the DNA TGTGCCAGCAGCCGTAGGGGGAACACTGAAGCTTTCTTT. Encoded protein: CASSRRGNTEAFF. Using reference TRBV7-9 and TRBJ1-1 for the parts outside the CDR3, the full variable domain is DTGVSQNPRHKITKRGQNVTFRCDPISEHNRLYWYRQTLGQGPEFLTYFQNEAQLEKSRLLSDRFSAERPKGSFSTLEIQRTEQGDSAMYLCASSRRGNTEAFFGQGTRLTVV.

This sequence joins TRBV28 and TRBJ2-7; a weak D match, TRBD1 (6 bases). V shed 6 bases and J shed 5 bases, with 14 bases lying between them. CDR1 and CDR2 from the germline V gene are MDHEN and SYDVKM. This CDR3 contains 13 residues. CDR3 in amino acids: CASSGQPVHEQYF. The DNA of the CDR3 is TGTGCCAGCAGCGGACAGCCCGTCCACGAGCAGTACTTC.

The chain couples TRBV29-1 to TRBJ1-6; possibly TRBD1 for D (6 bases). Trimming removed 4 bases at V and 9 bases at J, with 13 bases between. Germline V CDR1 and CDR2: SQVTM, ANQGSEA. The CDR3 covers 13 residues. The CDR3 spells CSVGTGPSSPLHF. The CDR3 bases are TGCAGCGTTGGAACAGGGCCCAGTTCACCCCTCCACTTT. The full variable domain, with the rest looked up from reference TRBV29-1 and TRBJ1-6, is SAVISQKPSRDICQRGTSLTIQCQVDSQVTMMFWYRQQPGQSLTLIATANQGSEATYESGFVIDKFPISRPNLTFSTLTVSNMSPEDSSIYLCSVGTGPSSPLHFGNGTRLTVT.

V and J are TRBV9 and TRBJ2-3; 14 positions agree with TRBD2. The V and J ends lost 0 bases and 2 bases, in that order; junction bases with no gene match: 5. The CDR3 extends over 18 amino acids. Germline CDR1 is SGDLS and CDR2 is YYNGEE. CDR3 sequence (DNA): TGTGCCAGCAGCGTAGGTGGGACTAGCGGGGGCCACACAGATACGCAGTATTTT. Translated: CASSVGGTSGGHTDTQYF.

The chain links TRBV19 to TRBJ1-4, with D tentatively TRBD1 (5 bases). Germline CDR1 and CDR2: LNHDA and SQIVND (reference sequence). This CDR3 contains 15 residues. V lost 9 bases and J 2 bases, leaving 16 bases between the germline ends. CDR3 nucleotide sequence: TGTGCCAGCACTTCCACGGGGGGGACTAATGAAAAACTGTTTTTT. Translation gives CASTSTGGTNEKLFF.

CDR3 sequence (DNA): TGTGCCAGCAGATACAGCGGGGGCCCCGGGAAGGGGTACTTC. Residues: CASRYSGGPGKGYF. The V and J genes are TRBV6-2 or TRBV6-3 and TRBJ2-7; 8 bases fit TRBD2. The CDR3 runs to 14 residues. The V and J ends lost 6 bases and 12 bases, in that order; junction bases with no gene match: 16. Germline CDR1 MNHEY, CDR2 SVGEGT.

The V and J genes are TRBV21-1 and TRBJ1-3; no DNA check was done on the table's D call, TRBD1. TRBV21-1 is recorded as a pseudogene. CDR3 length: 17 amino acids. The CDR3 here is CASSKHKGMSSGNTIYF. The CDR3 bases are TGTGCCAGCAGCAAACATAAGGGGATGAGCTCTGGAAACACCATATATTTT.

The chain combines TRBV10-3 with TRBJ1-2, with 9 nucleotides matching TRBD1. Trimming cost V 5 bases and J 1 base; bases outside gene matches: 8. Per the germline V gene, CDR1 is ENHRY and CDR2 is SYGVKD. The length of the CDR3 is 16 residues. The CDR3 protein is CAISTQGALLNYGYTF. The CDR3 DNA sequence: TGTGCCATCAGTACACAGGGGGCCCTCCTTAACTATGGCTACACCTTC.

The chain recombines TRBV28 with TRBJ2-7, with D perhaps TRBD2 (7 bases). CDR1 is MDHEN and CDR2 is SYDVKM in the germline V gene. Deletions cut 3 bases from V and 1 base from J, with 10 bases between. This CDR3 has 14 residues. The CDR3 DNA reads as TGTGCCAGCAGTTTGGGAGGGGGGTCCTACGAGCAGTACTTC. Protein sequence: CASSLGGGSYEQYF.

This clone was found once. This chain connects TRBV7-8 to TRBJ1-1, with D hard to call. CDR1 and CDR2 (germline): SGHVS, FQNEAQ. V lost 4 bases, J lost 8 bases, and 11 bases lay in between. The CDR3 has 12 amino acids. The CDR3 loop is CASSSSPVEAFF. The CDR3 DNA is TGTGCCAGCAGCTCTAGCCCGGTGGAAGCTTTCTTT.

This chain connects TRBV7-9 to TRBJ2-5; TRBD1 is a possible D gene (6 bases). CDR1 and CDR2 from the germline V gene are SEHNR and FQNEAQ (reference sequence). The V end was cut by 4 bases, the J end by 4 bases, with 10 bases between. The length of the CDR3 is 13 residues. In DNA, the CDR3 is TGTGCCAGCAGCTCCACAGGGACAGAGACCCAGTACTTC. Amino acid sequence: CASSSTGTETQYF.

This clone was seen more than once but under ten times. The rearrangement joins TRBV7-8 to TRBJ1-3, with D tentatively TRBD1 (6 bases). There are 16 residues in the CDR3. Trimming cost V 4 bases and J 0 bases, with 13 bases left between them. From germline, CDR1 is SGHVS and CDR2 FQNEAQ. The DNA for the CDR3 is TGTGCCAGCAGCTCTTTTGGACAGTACTCTGGAAACACCATATATTTT. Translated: CASSSFGQYSGNTIYF.

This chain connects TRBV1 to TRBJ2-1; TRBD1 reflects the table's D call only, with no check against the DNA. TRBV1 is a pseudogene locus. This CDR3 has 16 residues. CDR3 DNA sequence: TGCACCAGCGGCAAACCCGGGACAGGGGAACTCGATGAGCAGTTCTTC. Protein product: CTSGKPGTGELDEQFF.

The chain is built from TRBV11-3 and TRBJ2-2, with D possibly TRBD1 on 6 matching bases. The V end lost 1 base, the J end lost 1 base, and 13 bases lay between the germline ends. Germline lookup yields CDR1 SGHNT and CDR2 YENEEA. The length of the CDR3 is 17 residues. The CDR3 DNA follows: TGTGCCAGCAGCTTAGCCAGTGGGGGCCTGAACACCGGGGAGCTGTTTTTT. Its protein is CASSLASGGLNTGELFF.

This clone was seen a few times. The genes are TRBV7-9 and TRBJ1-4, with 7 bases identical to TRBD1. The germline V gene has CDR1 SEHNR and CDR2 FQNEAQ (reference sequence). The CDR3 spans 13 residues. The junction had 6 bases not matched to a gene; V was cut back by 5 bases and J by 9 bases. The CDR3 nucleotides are TGTGCCAGCAGCGGACAGGAGGGTCAAAAACTGTTTTTT. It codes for CASSGQEGQKLFF.

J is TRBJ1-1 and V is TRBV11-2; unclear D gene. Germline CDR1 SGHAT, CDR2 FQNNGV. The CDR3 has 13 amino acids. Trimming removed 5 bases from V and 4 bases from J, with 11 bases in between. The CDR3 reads CASSPEAGTEAFF. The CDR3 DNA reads TGTGCCAGCAGCCCCGAGGCGGGCACTGAAGCTTTCTTT.

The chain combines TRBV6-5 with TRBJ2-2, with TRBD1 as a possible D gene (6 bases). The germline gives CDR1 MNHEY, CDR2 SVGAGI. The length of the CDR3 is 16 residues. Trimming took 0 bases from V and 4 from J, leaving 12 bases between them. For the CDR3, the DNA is TGTGCCAGCAGTTACTCGTGGGGGCTCCTCACCGGGGAGCTGTTTTTT. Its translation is CASSYSWGLLTGELFF.

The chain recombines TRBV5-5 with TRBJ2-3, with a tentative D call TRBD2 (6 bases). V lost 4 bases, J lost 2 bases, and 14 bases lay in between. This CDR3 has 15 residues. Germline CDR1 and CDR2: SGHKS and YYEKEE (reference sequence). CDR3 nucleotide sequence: TGTGCCAGCAGCCCGGAGGGACTTCACACAGATACGCAGTATTTT. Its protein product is CASSPEGLHTDTQYF.

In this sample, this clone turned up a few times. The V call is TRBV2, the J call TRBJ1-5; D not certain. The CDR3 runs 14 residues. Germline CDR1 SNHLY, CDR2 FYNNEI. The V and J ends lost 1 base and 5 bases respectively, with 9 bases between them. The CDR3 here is CASSEVTEDQPQHF. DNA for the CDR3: TGTGCCAGCAGTGAAGTAACTGAGGATCAGCCCCAGCATTTT.

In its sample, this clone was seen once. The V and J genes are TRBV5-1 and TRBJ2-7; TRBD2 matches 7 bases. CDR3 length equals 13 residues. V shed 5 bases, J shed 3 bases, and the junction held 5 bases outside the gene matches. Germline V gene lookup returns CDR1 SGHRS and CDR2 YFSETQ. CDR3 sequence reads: CASRGEGGYEQYF. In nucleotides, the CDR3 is TGCGCCAGCAGGGGGGAGGGTGGCTACGAGCAGTACTTC. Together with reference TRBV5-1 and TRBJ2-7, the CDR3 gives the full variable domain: KAGVTQTPRYLIKTRGQQVTLSCSPISGHRSVSWYQQTPGQGLQFLFEYFSETQRNKGNFPGRFSGRQFSNSRSEMNVSTLELGDSALYLCASRGEGGYEQYFGPGTRLTVT.